This passage covers 30 T cell receptor beta chains from one sample sequenced in a study of cytomegalovirus exposure and HLA in healthy donors. PCR employed 60 Vbeta and 13 Jbeta primers. Sequencing was performed with immunoSEQ multiplex PCR; in TCRdb, only in-frame clones are kept and a portion is missing. The sample lists approximately 110,000 clones; around 75% were seen once. The source material was PBMCs. All receptors derive from a man aged 30 to 39 in good health and CMV-seronegative.

This clone was found once. The gene calls are TRBV5-1 and TRBJ2-3; D perhaps matches TRBD2 (5 bases). Trimming shortened V by 0 bases and J by 3 bases, and 8 bases separated the two germline ends. The CDR3 is 14 residues long. Per germline, CDR1 SGHRS and CDR2 YFSETQ. DNA for the CDR3: TGCGCCAGCAGCTTGGCCGTAGCGACAGATACGCAGTATTTT. Its translation: CASSLAVATDTQYF.

In this sample, this clone turned up a few times. CDR3 in DNA: TGTGCCATCAGTGCTAGCGGGAATGAGCAGTTCTTC. This translates into CAISASGNEQFF. The chain has TRBV10-3 and TRBJ2-1, with TRBD2 identical over 8 bases. This CDR3 has 12 residues. After removal of 4 bases from V and 7 bases from J, the junction contained 0 bases not matched to a gene. Germline values: CDR1 ENHRY, CDR2 SYGVKD.

This sequence joins TRBV6-1 and TRBJ1-2, with TRBD1 matching 7 bases. From germline, CDR1 is MNHNS and CDR2 SASEGT. The CDR3 totals 14 residues. J was trimmed by 6 bases and V by 6 bases; bases with no gene match: 10. The CDR3 region is CASRPDRERDGYTF. DNA of the CDR3: TGTGCCAGCAGACCCGACAGGGAGCGAGATGGCTACACCTTC.

V is TRBV6-5 and J is TRBJ1-1; D may be TRBD1 (6 bases). The germline gives CDR1 MNHEY, CDR2 SVGAGI. V lost 10 bases, J lost 6 bases, and 21 bases lay in between. The CDR3 contains 14 residues. Here the CDR3 DNA reads TGTGCCACCACTTTTCAACAGGGCAGGTCTGAAGCTTTCTTT. This translates into CATTFQQGRSEAFF.

This chain joins TRBV7-9 and TRBJ2-3, with TRBD2 identical over 7 bases. CDR1 and CDR2 from the germline V gene are SEHNR and FQNEAQ (reference sequence). The junction had 7 bases not matched to a gene; V was cut back by 0 bases and J by 1 base. This CDR3 has 17 residues. In DNA, the CDR3 is TGTGCCAGCAGCTTAGCTCTCGGCGGGGGTCGCACAGATACGCAGTATTTT. Protein: CASSLALGGGRTDTQYF.

The V call is TRBV2, the J call TRBJ1-3; no clear D. Between the trimmed V and J ends, which lost 6 bases and 1 base, there was a span of 13 bases. The germline V gene has CDR1 SNHLY and CDR2 FYNNEI. The CDR3 runs to 15 residues. The CDR3, as DNA: TGTGCCAGCAGGGAGGTTAGGGCTTCTGGAAACACCATATATTTT. As protein: CASREVRASGNTIYF. Complete variable domain (other parts from reference TRBV2 and TRBJ1-3): EPEVTQTPSHQVTQMGQEVILRCVPISNHLYFYWYRQILGQKVEFLVSFYNNEISEKSEIFDDQFSVERPDGSNFTLKIRSTKLEDSAMYFCASREVRASGNTIYFGEGSWLTVV.

The V call is TRBV19, the J call TRBJ1-2; D is uncertain. Germline V gene lookup returns CDR1 LNHDA and CDR2 SQIVND (reference sequence). Trimming shortened V by 5 bases and J by 4 bases, and 5 bases separated the two germline ends. The CDR3 has 11 amino acids. DNA of the CDR3: TGTGCCAGTAGTTCCCTCTATGGCTACACCTTC. Its translation is CASSSLYGYTF.

V gene TRBV30 combines with J gene TRBJ2-1; TRBD2 aligns across 8 bases. There are 13 residues in the CDR3. V lost 2 bases, J lost 9 bases, and 6 bases stayed unmatched. In germline, CDR1 is GTSNPN, CDR2 SVGIG (reference sequence). CDR3 in amino acids: CAWSLGLATEQFF. The CDR3 region has the DNA TGTGCCTGGAGTCTCGGACTAGCTACTGAGCAGTTCTTC.

J is TRBJ1-2 and V is TRBV7-9; 7 nucleotides agree with TRBD1. CDR1 SEHNR and CDR2 FQNEAQ come from the germline V gene (reference sequence). CDR3 size: 13 residues. V lost 1 base to trimming and J lost 6 bases; unmatched junction nucleotides: 2. CDR3 bases: TGTGCCAGCAGCTTAGGACAGGGAAATGGCTACACCTTC. Protein product: CASSLGQGNGYTF.

The chain couples TRBV5-1 to TRBJ1-1, with D tentatively TRBD1 (6 bases). Germline CDR1 is SGHRS and CDR2 is YFSETQ. This CDR3 has 12 residues. V lost 2 bases and J 8 bases, leaving 10 bases between the germline ends. The CDR3: CASSFEGVEAFF. The CDR3 DNA is TGCGCCAGCAGCTTCGAGGGGGTCGAAGCTTTCTTT.

For the CDR3, the DNA is TGTGCCAGCAGCCTCGGACTAGTAGACGAGCAGTACTTC. This codes for CASSLGLVDEQYF. The chain has TRBV14 and TRBJ2-7; 7 bases line up with TRBD2. The CDR3 extends over 13 amino acids. Germline lookup yields CDR1 SGHDN and CDR2 FVKESK. The ends lost 4 bases at V and 5 bases at J; junction bases unmatched: 5.

This chain connects TRBV9 to TRBJ2-7, with D maybe TRBD1 (5 bases). Looked up from germline, CDR1 is SGDLS and CDR2 is YYNGEE. V was cut by 0 bases and J by 6 bases, with 10 bases left in between. The CDR3 is 13 residues long. This CDR3 reads CASSVEDNTEQYF. In nucleotides, the CDR3 is TGTGCCAGCAGCGTAGAGGACAATACCGAGCAGTACTTC.

The chain is built from TRBV10-3 and TRBJ2-7; D is ambiguous. Trimming cost V 3 bases and J 2 bases, with 14 bases left between them. Germline CDR1 is ENHRY and CDR2 is SYGVKD. This CDR3 has 15 residues. The CDR3 reads CAISDSRAPPYEQYF. CDR3 in DNA: TGTGCCATCAGTGACTCCCGCGCACCCCCCTACGAGCAGTACTTC.

The V call is TRBV5-1, the J call TRBJ1-4; D might be TRBD1 (5 bases). V was clipped by 0 bases and J by 7 bases, with 10 bases between them. The length of the CDR3 is 14 residues. CDR1 and CDR2 (germline): SGHRS, YFSETQ. The CDR3 loop is CASSLGAGREKLFF. CDR3 sequence (DNA): TGCGCCAGCAGCTTGGGGGCAGGGCGTGAAAAACTGTTTTTT.

The rearrangement joins TRBV15 to TRBJ2-3; D possibly corresponds to TRBD1 (6 bases). V lost 1 base, J lost 4 bases, and 12 bases lay in between. The CDR3 is 15 amino acids. Germline CDR1 LNHNV, CDR2 YYDKDF (reference sequence). The CDR3 protein is CATSRGQGTADTQYF. The CDR3 DNA follows: TGTGCCACCAGCAGAGGGCAGGGGACCGCAGATACGCAGTATTTT.

J is TRBJ2-3 and V is TRBV4-3; 7 nucleotides match TRBD2. The CDR3 totals 17 residues. Germline CDR1 and CDR2: LGHNA and YSLEER. V gave up 3 bases and J gave up 0 bases; unmatched junction bases: 9. This CDR3 is CASSQEPSGASTDTQYF. CDR3 DNA: TGCGCCAGCAGCCAGGAGCCGAGCGGGGCTAGCACAGATACGCAGTATTTT.

CDR3 DNA sequence: TGTGCCAGCTCCCCGCCGGGGGGCGAGCAGTACTTC. Protein: CASSPPGGEQYF. The rearrangement uses TRBV18 and TRBJ2-7; TRBD2 aligns across 7 bases. This CDR3 region has 12 residues. Germline loops: CDR1 KGHSH, CDR2 LQKENI. The J segment lost 6 bases and the V segment lost 6 bases, leaving 5 bases of the junction unmatched.

The chain links TRBV7-6 to TRBJ1-5, with 7 nucleotides matching TRBD1. CDR3 length: 15 amino acids. V shed 5 bases and J 6 bases; nucleotides not matched to a gene: 10. The germline V gene has CDR1 SGHVS and CDR2 FNYEAQ. CDR3 region: CASSQNTGEGQPQHF. The CDR3 bases are TGTGCCAGCAGCCAAAATACAGGGGAAGGTCAGCCCCAGCATTTT. The variable domain in full, with the rest retrieved from reference TRBV7-6 and TRBJ1-5, is GAGVSQSPRYKVTKRGQDVALRCDPISGHVSLYWYRQALGQGPEFLTYFNYEAQQDKSGLPNDRFSAERPEGSISTLTIQRTEQRDSAMYRCASSQNTGEGQPQHFGDGTRLSIL.

The V and J genes are TRBV30 and TRBJ2-3, with D possibly TRBD2 on 6 matching bases. The V and J ends lost 2 bases and 2 bases respectively, with 17 bases between them. Germline assignment: CDR1 GTSNPN and CDR2 SVGIG (reference sequence). The CDR3 contains 16 residues. The CDR3 is CAWSWGAGEVTDTQYF. In nucleotides, the CDR3 is TGTGCCTGGAGTTGGGGAGCGGGTGAGGTCACAGATACGCAGTATTTT.

The chain employs TRBV2 and TRBJ2-6; no clear D. Germline V gene lookup returns CDR1 SNHLY and CDR2 FYNNEI. The CDR3 length is 15 residues. Deletions cut 8 bases from V and 0 bases from J, with 11 bases between. CDR3 region: CASARSSSGANVLTF. Written as DNA, the CDR3 is TGTGCCAGCGCAAGAAGTAGCTCTGGGGCCAACGTCCTGACTTTC.

The chain couples TRBV12-5 to TRBJ2-7; 10 bases match TRBD1. The CDR3 is made up of 13 amino acids. CDR1 is LGHNT, CDR2 FRNRAP, per germline. V was clipped by 5 bases and J by 4 bases; unmatched bases: 2. The CDR3 loop reads CASGGDRGYEQYF. The CDR3 DNA reads as TGTGCTAGTGGTGGGGACAGGGGTTACGAGCAGTACTTC.

The chain joins TRBV5-6 to TRBJ1-5; a weak D match, TRBD1 (5 bases). V was cut by 4 bases and J by 2 bases, with 7 bases left in between. Looked up from germline, CDR1 is SGHDT and CDR2 is YYEEEE. The CDR3 spans 13 residues. DNA of the CDR3: TGTGCCAGCAGCATACAGGGCAATCAGCCCCAGCATTTT. Translation gives CASSIQGNQPQHF.

This chain joins TRBV5-1 and TRBJ2-7; 8 nucleotides align to TRBD1. With V trimmed by 0 bases and J by 2 bases, 4 bases remained unmatched. The CDR3 has 15 amino acids. Germline V lookup: CDR1 SGHRS, CDR2 YFSETQ. CDR3: CASSLEGQVPYEQYF. CDR3 DNA sequence: TGCGCCAGCAGCTTGGAGGGACAGGTTCCCTACGAGCAGTACTTC. Based on the CDR3 plus reference TRBV5-1 and TRBJ2-7, the full variable domain is KAGVTQTPRYLIKTRGQQVTLSCSPISGHRSVSWYQQTPGQGLQFLFEYFSETQRNKGNFPGRFSGRQFSNSRSEMNVSTLELGDSALYLCASSLEGQVPYEQYFGPGTRLTVT.

The sample holds a few counts of this clone. The chain links TRBV6-1 to TRBJ2-7; D might be TRBD1 (7 bases). The CDR3 spans 12 residues. V lost 6 bases, J lost 9 bases, and 15 bases lay in between. Per the germline V gene, CDR1 is MNHNS and CDR2 is SASEGT. The CDR3 DNA reads as TGTGCCAGCAGCCAGAGACAGGGAGGGCAGTACTTC. This encodes CASSQRQGGQYF.

This clone has only a few counts. This chain joins TRBV6-5 and TRBJ1-5; no reliable D call. Germline V gene data show CDR1 as MNHEY and CDR2 as SVGAGI. V was clipped by 5 bases and J by 2 bases, with 10 bases between them. CDR3 length: 14 amino acids. As DNA, the CDR3 is TGTGCCAGCAGTCGCCCGGGAGGCAATCAGCCCCAGCATTTT. It translates to CASSRPGGNQPQHF.

This CDR3 is CASSYSSGEPYEQYF. DNA for the CDR3: TGTGCCAGCAGTTATTCTAGCGGGGAACCCTACGAGCAGTACTTC. The chain links TRBV6-5 to TRBJ2-7; TRBD2 matches 9 bases. The germline V gene has CDR1 MNHEY and CDR2 SVGAGI. The CDR3 covers 15 residues. The J segment lost 2 bases and the V segment lost 3 bases, leaving 5 bases of the junction unmatched.

A single count supports this clone. This chain joins TRBV10-3 and TRBJ2-5, with 7 bases fitting TRBD1. Germline lookup yields CDR1 ENHRY and CDR2 SYGVKD. Unmatched junction bases numbered 6, after V lost 6 bases and J lost 2 bases. The CDR3 consists of 14 residues. In DNA form, the CDR3 reads TGTGCCATCAGGAGACAGGGTGTACAAGAGACCCAGTACTTC. This sequence encodes CAIRRQGVQETQYF.

This clone has only a few counts. The chain combines TRBV4-1 with TRBJ1-1; the D gene is possibly TRBD1 (5 bases). The CDR3 has 14 amino acids. The V and J ends lost 2 bases and 3 bases respectively, with 10 bases between them. Looked up from germline, CDR1 is MGHRA and CDR2 is YSYEKL. CDR3 DNA: TGCGCCAGCAGCCAATTTGGAGGGGACACTGAAGCTTTCTTT. Encoded protein: CASSQFGGDTEAFF.

The table lists this clone with a count of one. The J gene is TRBJ2-7, the V gene TRBV5-4, with 9 bases lining up with TRBD2. The CDR3 loop spans 13 amino acids. V lost 1 base and J lost 6; bases outside the gene matches: 2. The germline CDR1 and CDR2 sequences are SGHNT and YYREEE (reference sequence). CDR3 loop: CASSLLAGREQYF. CDR3 in DNA: TGTGCCAGCAGCTTGCTAGCGGGACGCGAGCAGTACTTC.

This sequence joins TRBV10-3 and TRBJ2-3, with D perhaps matching TRBD2 (6 bases). Between the trimmed V and J ends, which lost 3 bases and 0 bases, there was a span of 7 bases. This CDR3 has 14 residues. CDR1 and CDR2 (germline): ENHRY, SYGVKD. The CDR3 region is CAISERESTDTQYF. In DNA form, the CDR3 reads TGTGCCATCAGTGAACGGGAGAGCACAGATACGCAGTATTTT.